Listed below are T cell receptor beta chains from one sample, sequenced in a study of cytomegalovirus exposure and HLA in healthy donors. Clones were read by immunoSEQ multiplex PCR, and TCRdb kept only the in-frame ones, dropping some. The profile shows roughly 250,000 clones, roughly 89% of them singletons. The material sequenced was PBMCs. Receptor source: a man younger than 30 in good health and CMV-seronegative. Both conserved end residues are part of each CDR3. D genes are given only for firm matches. Size tells how often a clone was seen (once, few, many) or the class of an expanded clone, and some rows leave it out.

clone_size: .; v_call: TRBV11-2; j_call: TRBJ1-1; d_call: .; cdr3_aa: CASSSRGNTEAFF; cdr3_nt: TGTGCCAGCAGCTCCCGAGGGAACACTGAAGCTTTCTTT
clone_size: few; v_call: TRBV4-2; j_call: TRBJ2-7; d_call: TRBD2; cdr3_aa: CASSQEGRLAGIYEQYF; cdr3_nt: TGTGCCAGCAGCCAAGAAGGTCGACTAGCGGGAATCTACGAGCAGTACTTC
clone_size: .; v_call: TRBV19; j_call: TRBJ1-1; d_call: .; cdr3_aa: CASSMTGSTTEAFF; cdr3_nt: TGTGCCAGTAGTATGACGGGGAGCACCACTGAAGCTTTCTTT
clone_size: .; v_call: TRBV2; j_call: TRBJ2-5; d_call: .; cdr3_aa: CASRMEGTSFGTQYF; cdr3_nt: TGTGCCAGCAGGATGGAGGGTACATCGTTTGGGACCCAGTACTTC
clone_size: .; v_call: TRBV5-4; j_call: TRBJ2-2; d_call: .; cdr3_aa: CASSLDVADTGELFF; cdr3_nt: TGTGCCAGCAGCTTGGATGTAGCGGACACCGGGGAGCTGTTTTTT
clone_size: .; v_call: TRBV5-1; j_call: TRBJ1-1; d_call: .; cdr3_aa: CASSLEGRGNTEAFF; cdr3_nt: TGCGCCAGCAGCTTGGAAGGGAGGGGGAACACTGAAGCTTTCTTT
clone_size: .; v_call: TRBV2; j_call: TRBJ1-1; d_call: TRBD1; cdr3_aa: CASRTGATVATEAFF; cdr3_nt: TGTGCCAGCAGGACAGGGGCTACGGTTGCCACTGAAGCTTTCTTT
clone_size: .; v_call: TRBV9; j_call: TRBJ1-2; d_call: .; cdr3_aa: CASSGRTDGSPDPYGYTF; cdr3_nt: TGTGCCAGCAGCGGGCGGACTGACGGCTCACCCGACCCCTATGGCTACACCTTC
clone_size: .; v_call: TRBV12-2; j_call: TRBJ2-4; d_call: .; cdr3_aa: CASRFWTGKNIQYF; cdr3_nt: TGTGCAAGTCGCTTCTGGACAGGAAAAAACATTCAGTACTTC
clone_size: .; v_call: TRBV5-1; j_call: TRBJ2-1; d_call: TRBD2; cdr3_aa: CASSLSAGGLHEQFF; cdr3_nt: TGCGCCAGCAGTCTTTCAGCGGGGGGGCTCCATGAGCAGTTCTTC
clone_size: .; v_call: TRBV28; j_call: TRBJ2-3; d_call: .; cdr3_aa: CASSLRVDTQYF; cdr3_nt: TGTGCCAGCTCTCTCAGGGTAGATACGCAGTATTTT
clone_size: once; v_call: TRBV6-5; j_call: TRBJ2-7; d_call: .; cdr3_aa: CASRPRTAGQYF; cdr3_nt: TGTGCCAGCAGACCCCGGACTGCGGGGCAGTACTTC
clone_size: .; v_call: TRBV27; j_call: TRBJ2-1; d_call: .; cdr3_aa: CASSLFLSSSYNEQFF; cdr3_nt: TGTGCCAGCAGTTTATTTTTGTCGAGCTCCTACAATGAGCAGTTCTTC
clone_size: .; v_call: TRBV18; j_call: TRBJ1-2; d_call: .; cdr3_aa: CASSPTANYGYTF; cdr3_nt: TGTGCCAGCTCGCCGACAGCCAACTATGGCTACACCTTC